The 20 T cell receptor beta chains below were found in one sample sequenced in a study of PD-1 blockade in classical Hodgkin lymphoma. Sequencing was performed with immunoSEQ multiplex PCR; in TCRdb, only in-frame clones are kept and a portion is missing. The profile shows about 12,000 clones, more than 60% of them singletons. All patients experienced relapse after autologous stem cell transplantation, and brentuximab vedotin exposure was variable. Magnetic negative selection was used to purify CD4+ T cells from PBMCs that had been thawed. Sequences were derived from CD4+ T cells from blood, sampled at baseline. These TCRs come from a human donor with classical Hodgkin lymphoma.

This chain connects TRBV30 to TRBJ1-5; D not certain. This CDR3 has 13 amino acids. Germline V gene sequence: CDR1 GTSNPN, CDR2 SVGIG (reference sequence). The V and J ends lost 1 base and 4 bases respectively, with 8 bases between them. The DNA of the CDR3 is TGTGCCTGGAGTGATTTAGGGAATCAGCCCCAGCATTTT. Amino acid sequence: CAWSDLGNQPQHF.

The rearrangement joins TRBV18 to TRBJ1-2; no clear D. Per germline, CDR1 KGHSH and CDR2 LQKENI. The CDR3 is 15 residues long. The V and J ends lost 0 bases and 6 bases respectively, with 14 bases between them. The CDR3 bases are TGTGCCAGCTCACCACCGTATAAGTCTGGGGATGGCTACACCTTC. The encoded protein is CASSPPYKSGDGYTF.

The chain couples TRBV23-1 to TRBJ2-5; D may correspond to TRBD1 or TRBD2 (5 bases each). TRBV23-1 is labeled an ORF, and its function is uncertain. V lost 0 bases to trimming and J lost 0 bases, with 14 bases between them. This CDR3 spans 17 amino acids. The CDR3 region is CASSQSSAGGYQETQYF. The CDR3 coding sequence is TGCGCCAGCAGTCAATCGTCGGCTGGGGGTTACCAAGAGACCCAGTACTTC.

The chain combines TRBV7-9 with TRBJ2-6, with 9 bases fitting TRBD1. Per germline, CDR1 SEHNR and CDR2 FQNEAQ (reference sequence). The CDR3 is 19 residues long. V dropped 0 bases and J dropped 0; count of bases not matched to a gene: 6. The CDR3 loop is CASSLARTGAPSGANVLTF. The CDR3 region has the DNA TGTGCCAGCAGCTTAGCCAGGACAGGGGCACCCTCTGGGGCCAACGTCCTGACTTTC.

This clone showed up just a few times. The rearrangement uses TRBV10-3 and TRBJ1-2, with D hard to call. Trimming stripped 0 bases from V and 8 bases from J, with 7 bases between. This CDR3 comprises 12 residues. Germline values: CDR1 ENHRY, CDR2 SYGVKD. CDR3 nucleotides: TGTGCCATCAGTGAGTCAGAATACGGCTACACCTTC. Protein sequence: CAISESEYGYTF.

The V gene is TRBV5-5, the J gene TRBJ1-1; TRBD1 agrees at 10 bases. The CDR3 spans 14 residues. Germline V lookup: CDR1 SGHKS, CDR2 YYEKEE (reference sequence). V shed 0 bases and J 11 bases; nucleotides not matched to a gene: 7. CDR3 sequence: CASSLVAGTGDAFF. CDR3 bases: TGTGCCAGCAGCTTGGTGGCCGGGACAGGGGATGCTTTCTTT.

V and J are TRBV5-6 and TRBJ1-2; D is unclear. CDR3 length: 14 amino acids. From germline, CDR1 is SGHDT and CDR2 YYEEEE. The V end was cut by 2 bases, the J end by 8 bases, with 16 bases between. This CDR3 is CASSLGRETEGYTF. Written as DNA, the CDR3 is TGTGCCAGCAGCTTAGGACGCGAGACGGAAGGCTACACCTTC.

V gene TRBV10-3 combines with J gene TRBJ1-5, with 9 positions matching TRBD1. Germline CDR1 and CDR2: ENHRY and SYGVKD. CDR3 length equals 18 residues. V lost 1 base to trimming and J lost 0 bases; unmatched junction nucleotides: 7. In DNA form, the CDR3 reads TGTGCCATCAGTGAGTGGGGACAGGGCCTTTCTAGCAATCAGCCCCAGCATTTT. This sequence encodes CAISEWGQGLSSNQPQHF.

The rearrangement uses TRBV9 and TRBJ1-2, with a possible D match to TRBD1 (6 bases). In germline, CDR1 is SGDLS, CDR2 YYNGEE. The CDR3 loop spans 15 amino acids. With 4 bases removed from V and 7 bases from J, the gap between germline ends came to 20 bases. CDR3 sequence (DNA): TGTGCCAGCAGCCCCGGGGAGGACAGAATTCCTGGCTACACCTTC. It is translated as CASSPGEDRIPGYTF.

CDR3 sequence: CASRDKEHMNTEAFF. CDR3 nucleotides: TGTGCCAGCAGGGATAAAGAACACATGAACACTGAAGCTTTCTTT. This sequence joins TRBV6-5 and TRBJ1-1; D unresolved. Germline CDR1 MNHEY, CDR2 SVGAGI. CDR3 length: 15 amino acids. The germline V and J ends were trimmed by 6 bases and 0 bases, with 14 bases remaining between them.

This clone was seen a handful of times. V and J are TRBV4-3 and TRBJ1-1; TRBD1 aligns across 9 bases. This CDR3 is built from 16 residues. Unmatched junction bases numbered 10, after V lost 3 bases and J lost 5 bases. Per the germline V gene, CDR1 is LGHNA and CDR2 is YSLEER. The CDR3 DNA reads TGCGCCAGCAGCCACGACCTGGGACAGGGAGGGACTGAAGCTTTCTTT. This sequence encodes CASSHDLGQGGTEAFF.

The rearrangement links TRBV27 to TRBJ1-5, with D hard to call. V dropped 6 bases and J dropped 5 bases, with 14 bases sitting between them. The CDR3 contains 14 residues. Germline assignment: CDR1 MNHEY and CDR2 SMNVEV (reference sequence). The CDR3 bases are TGTGCCAGCAGCAAGGACGGAACGCATCAGCCCCAGCATTTT. It specifies CASSKDGTHQPQHF.

This rearrangement joins TRBV20-1 to TRBJ2-7; D is ambiguous. CDR1 and CDR2 (germline): DFQATT, SNEGSKA (reference sequence). The CDR3 totals 11 residues. V gave up 3 bases and J gave up 6 bases, with 9 bases separating them. The CDR3 region has the DNA TGCAGTGCTAGGGGCGGATCCGAGCAGTACTTC. Its protein product is CSARGGSEQYF.

CDR3 sequence (DNA): TGTGCCAGCAGCCCCCCGGGACAGAAGGATCCTTCCTACGAGCAGTACTTC. Translated: CASSPPGQKDPSYEQYF. The V gene is TRBV7-8, the J gene TRBJ2-7; 7 nucleotides agree with TRBD1. The J segment lost 1 base and the V segment lost 5 bases, leaving 14 bases of the junction unmatched. CDR1 and CDR2 from the germline V gene are SGHVS and FQNEAQ. The CDR3 covers 17 residues.

A few counts support this clone. The chain is built from TRBV27 and TRBJ2-7; D remains ambiguous. Trimming shortened V by 8 bases and J by 3 bases, and 5 bases separated the two germline ends. CDR3 length: 10 residues. The germline gives CDR1 MNHEY, CDR2 SMNVEV (reference sequence). In DNA, the CDR3 is TGTGCCAGCTCCCTCTACGAGCAGTACTTC. Encoded protein: CASSLYEQYF.

The chain links TRBV6-6 to TRBJ2-1; TRBD2 aligns across 9 bases. Germline V gives CDR1 MNHNY, CDR2 SVGAGI (reference sequence). This CDR3 has 16 residues. V trimming: 8 bases; J trimming: 6 bases; junction bases outside the gene matches: 14. The CDR3 nucleotides read TGTGCCAGCTTCTCTGCTCTGGCGGGGGGGCTCAATGAGCAGTTCTTC. It translates to CASFSALAGGLNEQFF.

CDR3 loop: CASSQGRDRGSEQYF. CDR3 DNA: TGCGCCAGCAGCCAGGGCCGGGACAGGGGGTCCGAGCAGTACTTC. The chain recombines TRBV4-1 with TRBJ2-7; 11 nucleotides agree with TRBD1. Germline CDR1 and CDR2: MGHRA and YSYEKL. This CDR3 contains 15 residues. Losses at the gene ends were 3 bases for V and 6 bases for J; bases not matched to a gene: 7.

This clone was counted a few times. This rearrangement joins TRBV21-1 to TRBJ1-2. TRBV21-1 is tagged as a pseudogene. The CDR3 covers 16 residues. The CDR3 DNA reads as TGTGCCAGCAGCAGACAGTTGGGGGGGCTCAACTATGGCTACACCTTC. It codes for CASSRQLGGLNYGYTF.

This clone was recorded once. The J gene is TRBJ1-5, the V gene TRBV30; perhaps TRBD1 as D (5 bases). Trimming pared 2 bases from V and 4 bases from J, leaving 12 bases between. The CDR3 loop spans 14 amino acids. CDR1 is GTSNPN and CDR2 is SVGIG in the germline V gene (reference sequence). Here the CDR3 reads CAWSPPWGNQPQHF. CDR3 in DNA: TGTGCCTGGAGTCCTCCTTGGGGGAATCAGCCCCAGCATTTT.

This clone was seen a few times. This specimen includes other DNA sequences encoding the same CDR3. The V gene is TRBV5-5, the J gene TRBJ2-7, with D hard to call. V lost 0 bases to trimming and J lost 3 bases, with 4 bases between them. Germline assignment: CDR1 SGHKS and CDR2 YYEKEE (reference sequence). The CDR3 consists of 12 residues. CDR3 sequence (DNA): TGTGCCAGCAGCTTGGTCGGCTACGAGCAGTACTTC. It is translated as CASSLVGYEQYF.